The 9 T cell receptor beta chains in this list originate from one sample, sequenced in a study of CD8 T cells in ankylosing spondylitis. Whole-study findings and limits: Seemingly distinctive of ankylosing spondylitis blood was a TCR beta motif formed by eight highly homologous variants.

TCRdb re-analysed the 5' RACE reads in MiXCR, keeping a single row per CDR3 protein. Among about 510,000 distinct CDR3 sequences listed, approximately 5% were seen once. No antigen has been assigned to these receptors. Sample: blood, either unsorted or a sorted T cell fraction (not recorded which). Every receptor here comes from a male donor with ankylosing spondylitis.

This clonotype was detected ten times or more. This chain uses TRBV21-1 with TRBJ2-5; the table names TRBD2, a call not compared with the DNA. TRBV21-1 is given as a pseudogene. The CDR3 contains 16 residues. The DNA for the CDR3 is TGTGCCAGCAGGGGTACCACCGCTAATTTCTCAGAGACCCAGTACTTC. It codes for CASRGTTANFSETQYF.

This clonotype was seen a few times. The J gene is TRBJ2-1, the V gene TRBV11-2; a weak D match, TRBD2 (6 bases). The ends were cut back, 3 bases at V and 7 bases at J, with 16 bases in the middle. CDR3 length: 15 amino acids. Germline V gene lookup returns CDR1 SGHAT and CDR2 FQNNGV. The CDR3 is CASSFQPGTLNEQFF. Written as DNA, the CDR3 is TGTGCCAGCAGCTTCCAACCCGGGACTTTAAATGAGCAGTTCTTC.

This clonotype has more than one count but fewer than ten. The rearrangement links TRBV7-8 to TRBJ1-5; D remains ambiguous. The germline V gene has CDR1 SGHVS and CDR2 FQNEAQ. The CDR3 spans 18 residues. V dropped 5 bases and J dropped 3 bases, with 23 bases sitting between them. CDR3 protein: CASSRALGSITLNQPQHF. The CDR3 DNA is TGTGCCAGCAGCCGAGCCCTAGGATCTATCACCCTCAATCAGCCCCAGCATTTT.

This clonotype showed up many times. This chain uses TRBV12-3 or TRBV12-4 with TRBJ1-1; D may be TRBD1 (6 bases). The germline V and J ends were trimmed by 1 base and 2 bases, with 17 bases remaining between them. This CDR3 is built from 17 residues. The CDR3 here is CASSLGWGNRDNTEAFF. In nucleotides, the CDR3 is TGTGCCAGCAGTTTAGGGTGGGGAAACAGGGATAACACTGAAGCTTTCTTT.

At least ten counts were recorded for this clonotype. The chain has TRBV7-2 and TRBJ2-7; 8 nucleotides match TRBD1. The CDR3 length is 13 residues. The ends lost 1 base at V and 6 bases at J; junction bases unmatched: 2. Germline CDR1 SGHTA, CDR2 FQGNSA. The CDR3 DNA reads as TGTGCCAGCAGCTTAGGGACAGGGTTCGAGCAGTACTTC. Its protein is CASSLGTGFEQYF.

This clonotype was counted many times. The rearrangement uses TRBV7-9 and TRBJ2-7, with TRBD2 matching 7 bases. The CDR3 loop spans 14 amino acids. J gave up 3 bases and V 7 bases, and 9 bases lay outside the gene matches. Germline assignment: CDR1 SEHNR and CDR2 FQNEAQ (reference sequence). The CDR3 reads CASTNRDYSYEQYF. DNA of the CDR3: TGTGCCAGCACCAACCGGGACTACAGCTACGAGCAGTACTTC.

The chain combines TRBV7-3 with TRBJ2-1; D is possibly TRBD1 (5 bases). There are 14 residues in the CDR3. V lost 5 bases to trimming and J lost 6 bases, with 14 bases between them. Germline V gene lookup returns CDR1 SGHTA and CDR2 FQGTGA. CDR3 sequence (DNA): TGTGCCAGCAGCCCAAAGCCAGGGCCCAATGAGCAGTTCTTC. It yields the protein CASSPKPGPNEQFF.

Ten or more counts support this clonotype. The chain couples TRBV9 to TRBJ2-1, with 10 bases identical to TRBD2. Germline V gene sequence: CDR1 SGDLS, CDR2 YYNGEE. With V trimmed by 4 bases and J by 6 bases, 10 bases remained unmatched. This CDR3 region has 16 residues. CDR3 nucleotides: TGTGCCAGCAGCCCGCGTATAGCGGGGGGCCCCAATGAGCAGTTCTTC. Amino acid sequence: CASSPRIAGGPNEQFF.

There are many counts of this clonotype. The chain links TRBV5-1 to TRBJ2-2, with D possibly being TRBD1 or TRBD2 (6 bases each). The ends were cut back, 1 base at V and 6 bases at J, with 13 bases in the middle. The CDR3 runs to 15 residues. Looked up from germline, CDR1 is SGHRS and CDR2 is YFSETQ. DNA for the CDR3: TGCGCCAGCAGCTTGCCCGGGGGCGAATCCGGGGAGCTGTTTTTT. It encodes CASSLPGGESGELFF. Using reference TRBV5-1 and TRBJ2-2 for the parts outside the CDR3, the full variable domain is KAGVTQTPRYLIKTRGQQVTLSCSPISGHRSVSWYQQTPGQGLQFLFEYFSETQRNKGNFPGRFSGRQFSNSRSEMNVSTLELGDSALYLCASSLPGGESGELFFGEGSRLTVL.